This T cell receptor beta chain was sequenced in a study of T cells after yellow fever vaccination. Overall study results and limits: Weaker overall, the secondary response nonetheless peaked faster (day 5 versus 15). Post-booster repertoires again held most primary-vaccination clones (about 96% CD4, around 90% CD8). Researchers cautioned that FACS-sorted repertoires could harbor abundant clonotypes contaminating from the bulk population.

This clonotype has only a few counts. One entry per CDR3 protein, called by TCRdb with MiXCR from the 5' RACE reads. The sample contains roughly 100,000 distinct CDR3 sequences, about 8.2% of which appear only once. The CDR3 loop spans 17 amino acids. Per the germline V gene, CDR1 is SGHDT and CDR2 is YYEEEE. The V and J ends lost 0 bases and 3 bases respectively, with 16 bases between them. The sequence was collected from a man younger than 30 who received the YFV17D yellow fever vaccine. This chain connects TRBV5-6 to TRBJ1-5; tentative D call: TRBD1 (6 bases). The specimen was CD8+ T cells not binding an NS4B(214-222) dextramer, sorted from PBMCs, collected about 2 weeks after the first yellow fever vaccination. The CDR3 coding sequence is TGTGCCAGCAGCTTGGGCTCTCGGGGGCCATTCAATCAGCCCCAGCATTTT. Translated, it gives CASSLGSRGPFNQPQHF.